This T cell receptor (beta chain) was captured in a study of T cells after posttransplantation cyclophosphamide. Data came from immunoSEQ multiplex PCR; TCRdb stores just in-frame clones and leaves some out. Singletons are absent from the sample, which has tens of thousands of clones. Germline loops: CDR1 KGHSH, CDR2 LQKENI. The CDR3 has 18 residues. Trimming took 3 bases from V and 0 from J, leaving 18 bases between them. This clone was found many times. Its target is not known. Overall study results and limits: Tissue-infiltrating T cells from skin or gut overlapped little with blood T cells. TRB clonality was highly associated with recipient CMV seropositivity and reactivation. Donor-recipient repertoire similarity was low at 1-2 months, rising over year one.

The related graft donor's blood sample was taken on the day of bone marrow donation. The clonotype originates from a man aged 50 or older in good health, CMV-negative, and a related stem cell transplant donor. The sequenced material came from PBMCs. J is TRBJ1-3 and V is TRBV18; no firm D call. The DNA of the CDR3 is TGTGCCAGCTCACCTCAGCCCCCCGGGTCCTCCTCTGGAAACACCATATATTTT. It translates to CASSPQPPGSSSGNTIYF.